The sequence of this TCR beta chain was determined in a study of Tregs in tolerant kidney transplant recipients. Broader study findings: Donor-specific Treg expansion exceeded global Treg expansion in tolerant patients, suggesting antigen drive. Nucleotide sequences could not be compared across some patients' samples due to primer changes. The most relevant donor-specific Treg TCRbeta repertoire apparently came from expansion with activated donor B cells.

The method was immunoSEQ multiplex PCR; TCRdb's version includes in-frame clones alone and lacks a portion of them. In the table there are 50,000 or so clones, roughly 87% of which are singletons. The CDR3 sequence is 18 residues long. V lost 0 bases to trimming and J lost 4 bases, with 18 bases between them. CDR1 is LGHNA and CDR2 is YSLEER in the germline V gene. The nonmyeloablative bone marrow transplants came from related graft donors, with transient mixed chimerism. Thawed PBMCs were FACS-sorted into unstimulated CD4+CD25+CD127- regulatory T cells, CD4+CD25- non-regulatory cells, CD4 and CD8 cells. Of note for this clone: Antigen specificity is unknown.

The receptor was derived from a human patient who received a combined kidney and bone marrow transplant. The T cells may partly be graft donor cells. The chain is built from TRBV4-3 and TRBJ2-2, with a possible D match to TRBD2 (6 bases). The source material was CD8+ T cells from blood (PBMCs), sampled 12 months after the transplant. The CDR3 DNA follows: TGCGCCAGCAGCCAAGATCGGGGGTCTTGGAGGTTCACCGGGGAGCTGTTTTTT. The encoded protein is CASSQDRGSWRFTGELFF.